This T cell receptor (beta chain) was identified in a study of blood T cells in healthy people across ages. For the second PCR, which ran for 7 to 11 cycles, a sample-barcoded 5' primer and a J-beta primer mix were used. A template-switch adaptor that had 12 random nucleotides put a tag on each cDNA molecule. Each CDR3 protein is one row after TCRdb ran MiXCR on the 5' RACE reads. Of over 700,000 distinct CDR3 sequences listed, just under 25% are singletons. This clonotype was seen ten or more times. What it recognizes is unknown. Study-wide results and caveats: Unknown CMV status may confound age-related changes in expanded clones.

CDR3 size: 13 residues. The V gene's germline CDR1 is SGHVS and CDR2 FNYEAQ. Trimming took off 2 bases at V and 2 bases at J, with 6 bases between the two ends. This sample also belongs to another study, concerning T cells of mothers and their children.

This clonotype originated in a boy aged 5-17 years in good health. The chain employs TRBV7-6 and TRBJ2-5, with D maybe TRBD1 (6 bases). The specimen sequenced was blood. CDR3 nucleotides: TGTGCCAGCAGCTTACAGGGGCAAGAGACCCAGTACTTC. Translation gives CASSLQGQETQYF.